The present entry profiles one T cell receptor beta chain with its context. CDR3 length: 15 amino acids. The germline CDR1 and CDR2 sequences are SGHVS and FQNEAQ. Between the trimmed V and J ends, which lost 5 bases and 0 bases, there was a span of 13 bases. The sample comes from a study of blood T cell repertoires in COVID-19. In the source study's methods: Cell counts per sample came from amplifying reference gene primers. Some clones are missing from TCRdb's copy, which holds only in-frame ones; the method was immunoSEQ multiplex PCR. D and trimming come from the DNA, and the V and J calls and clone size come from that table. This table holds roughly 160,000 clones, about four fifths found once.

The chain joins TRBV7-8 to TRBJ1-2; the D is unclear. The sample was peripheral blood. The TCR was taken from a woman in her sixties or seventies with COVID-19, enrolled during active disease. The CDR3 nucleotides read TGTGCCAGCAGCCTAACCCGCTTAGCTAACTATGGCTACACCTTC. Translated: CASSLTRLANYGYTF.